This T cell receptor beta chain was obtained from a study of T cell changes during pregnancy in multiple sclerosis. Measured with immunoSEQ multiplex PCR; TCRdb has only the in-frame clones, and not every one. The profile shows about 80,000 clones, under 95% of them singletons. The CDR3 is 13 residues long. The ends lost 4 bases at V and 5 bases at J; junction bases unmatched: 4. Germline V gene data show CDR1 as SGHNT and CDR2 as YENEEA. The sample consisted of peripheral blood, taken before pregnancy. The genes are TRBV11-3 and TRBJ1-1, with 7 bases matching TRBD1. The receptor was isolated from a female donor with multiple sclerosis, enrolled in a pregnancy study. The CDR3 bases are TGTGCCAGCAGCTCGAACAGGGGTACTGAAGCTTTCTTT. This codes for CASSSNRGTEAFF.